Below are 26 T cell receptor beta chains sequenced from a single sample in a study of Graves' ophthalmopathy and Graves' hyperthyroidism. The authors amplified TCR beta CDR3 regions, and they did so from RNA transcripts for repertoire sequencing. In the first round, RT-PCR was carried out with HTBI primers, and a multiplex PCR formed the second round. TCRdb analysed the multiplex PCR reads with MiXCR anew, one entry per CDR3 protein. The sample carries 300,000 to 500,000 distinct CDR3 sequences, approximately 15% recorded once. Sequenced material: peripheral blood. The receptors stem from a woman younger than 30 with stable Graves' hyperthyroidism.

This clonotype showed up many times. The rearrangement joins TRBV2 to TRBJ1-6, with TRBD1 matching over 7 bases. The CDR3 is made up of 14 amino acids. V lost 10 bases to trimming and J lost 10 bases; unmatched junction nucleotides: 13. Germline assignment: CDR1 SNHLY and CDR2 FYNNEI. CDR3 residues: CAIRSEGAGSPLHF. Written as DNA, the CDR3 is TGTGCCATCAGGTCGGAGGGGGCAGGGTCACCCCTCCACTTT.

V and J are TRBV7-9 and TRBJ1-2; D gene uncertain. The CDR3 is made up of 14 amino acids. The germline V and J ends were trimmed by 5 bases and 5 bases, with 15 bases remaining between them. Germline CDR1 is SEHNR and CDR2 is FQNEAQ (reference sequence). The CDR3 coding sequence is TGTGCCAGCAGCCTGTCCGGGAACGCATATGGCTACACCTTC. This codes for CASSLSGNAYGYTF.

The sample holds many counts of this clonotype. The V and J genes are TRBV5-1 and TRBJ1-5; D gene unclear. Trimming shortened V by 0 bases and J by 5 bases, and 12 bases separated the two germline ends. Per the germline V gene, CDR1 is SGHRS and CDR2 is YFSETQ. There are 15 residues in the CDR3. The DNA of the CDR3 is TGCGCCAGCAGCTTGGCCGGTCGGTTCGATCAGCCCCAGCATTTT. This gives the protein CASSLAGRFDQPQHF.

This clonotype has ten or more counts. The chain joins TRBV11-2 to TRBJ2-7; 10 nucleotides match TRBD2. The germline gives CDR1 SGHAT, CDR2 FQNNGV. CDR3 length: 15 residues. Germline trimming cut 3 bases from V and 3 bases from J; bases unmatched to any gene: 5. The CDR3 DNA follows: TGTGCCAGCAGCTTCCAGCGGGGGGGCTTCTACGAGCAGTACTTC. Translating gives CASSFQRGGFYEQYF.

The rearrangement links TRBV11-3 to TRBJ2-5; 11 nucleotides align to TRBD1. The germline V gene has CDR1 SGHNT and CDR2 YENEEA. The CDR3 sequence is 16 residues long. The J segment lost 3 bases and the V segment lost 5 bases, leaving 8 bases of the junction unmatched. The CDR3 protein is CASSPQSGQGEETQYF. In DNA, the CDR3 is TGTGCCAGCAGCCCTCAATCGGGACAGGGGGAAGAGACCCAGTACTTC. Complete variable domain (other parts from reference TRBV11-3 and TRBJ2-5): EAGVVQSPRYKIIEKKQPVAFWCNPISGHNTLYWYLQNLGQGPELLIRYENEEAVDDSQLPKDRFSAERLKGVDSTLKIQPAELGDSAVYLCASSPQSGQGEETQYFGPGTRLLVL.

The chain recombines TRBV11-2 with TRBJ1-1; D is uncertain. V lost 3 bases and J lost 6, with 23 bases in between. The CDR3 length is 17 residues. The germline CDR1 and CDR2 sequences are SGHAT and FQNNGV. The CDR3 reads CASSFPGAGGRTAEAFF. CDR3 coding DNA: TGTGCCAGCAGCTTCCCGGGCGCCGGTGGGAGGACCGCTGAAGCTTTCTTT.

The chain uses TRBV11-2 and TRBJ2-7, with 7 bases fitting TRBD2. The CDR3 consists of 16 residues. Trimming took 2 bases from V and 4 from J; bases not matched to a gene: 11. Germline assignment: CDR1 SGHAT and CDR2 FQNNGV. Here the CDR3 reads CASSLPELGGGYEQYF. The CDR3 DNA reads TGTGCCAGCAGCTTACCAGAGCTGGGGGGGGGGTACGAGCAGTACTTC.

There are a few counts of this clonotype. A read error may be the cause here, since a much bigger clone is one base away. V is TRBV11-3 and J is TRBJ1-1, with TRBD1 as a possible D gene (5 bases). CDR3 length equals 14 residues. CDR1 SGHNT and CDR2 YENEEA come from the germline V gene. CDR3 DNA: TGTTCCAGCAGCTCCAGGGACGGGAGCACTGAAGCTTTCTTT. This gives the protein CSSSSRDGSTEAFF. The entire variable domain, with the rest obtained from reference TRBV11-3 and TRBJ1-1, is as follows: EAGVVQSPRYKIIEKKQPVAFWCNPISGHNTLYWYLQNLGQGPELLIRYENEEAVDDSQLPKDRFSAERLKGVDSTLKIQPAELGDSAVYLCSSSSRDGSTEAFFGQGTRLTVV.

This clonotype was counted at least ten times. CDR3 coding DNA: TGCGCCAGCAGCACCGGACAGGACATTCAGTACTTC. As protein: CASSTGQDIQYF. The rearrangement uses TRBV5-1 and TRBJ2-4; TRBD1 aligns across 7 bases. The CDR3 runs to 12 residues. V was pared by 4 bases and J by 8 bases, with 3 bases of the junction left unmatched. CDR1 is SGHRS, CDR2 YFSETQ, per germline. The full variable domain, with the rest looked up from reference TRBV5-1 and TRBJ2-4, is KAGVTQTPRYLIKTRGQQVTLSCSPISGHRSVSWYQQTPGQGLQFLFEYFSETQRNKGNFPGRFSGRQFSNSRSEMNVSTLELGDSALYLCASSTGQDIQYFGAGTRLSVL.

J is TRBJ2-5 and V is TRBV12-3 or TRBV12-4, with 8 bases aligning to TRBD2. J gave up 4 bases and V 6 bases, and 13 bases lay outside the gene matches. The CDR3 consists of 16 residues. This chain's CDR3 is CASSPYGTRFGETQYF. The CDR3 DNA is TGTGCCAGCAGCCCTTACGGGACTAGGTTTGGAGAGACCCAGTACTTC.

Turning to this clonotype: A much larger clone sits a single nucleotide away, making a read error possible. The J gene is TRBJ2-7, the V gene TRBV12-3 or TRBV12-4; maybe TRBD2 (6 bases). V lost 5 bases and J 2 bases, leaving 10 bases between the germline ends. The length of the CDR3 is 13 residues. DNA for the CDR3: TGTGCCAGCAGTGCGGGACCACCCTACGAGCAGTACTTC. It translates to CASSAGPPYEQYF.

In this sample, this clonotype turned up many times. The chain links TRBV12-3 or TRBV12-4 to TRBJ2-3; D is uncertain. V was trimmed by 3 bases and J by 5 bases, leaving 12 bases between them. CDR3 length equals 14 residues. DNA for the CDR3: TGTGCCAGCAGTTTGAAGGTTGGGGAAGATACGCAGTATTTT. This encodes CASSLKVGEDTQYF.

This clonotype was seen ten or more times. The chain employs TRBV2 and TRBJ2-5, with 7 nucleotides matching TRBD1. The CDR3 runs to 14 residues. The V segment lost 5 bases and the J segment 6 bases; nucleotides outside the gene matches: 9. Germline values: CDR1 SNHLY, CDR2 FYNNEI. The CDR3 protein is CASSTDGQVKTQYF. The CDR3 nucleotides are TGTGCCAGCAGTACCGATGGACAGGTCAAGACCCAGTACTTC. Full variable domain (rest looked up from reference TRBV2 and TRBJ2-5): EPEVTQTPSHQVTQMGQEVILRCVPISNHLYFYWYRQILGQKVEFLVSFYNNEISEKSEIFDDQFSVERPDGSNFTLKIRSTKLEDSAMYFCASSTDGQVKTQYFGPGTRLLVL.

This chain connects TRBV6-2 or TRBV6-3 to TRBJ1-4; D is perhaps TRBD1 (6 bases). The CDR3 length is 18 residues. V was clipped by 2 bases and J by 5 bases, with 21 bases between them. CDR1 and CDR2 from the germline V gene are MNHEY and SVGEGT. CDR3 in amino acids: CASSYPNTPGGANEKLFF. The CDR3 DNA reads TGTGCCAGCAGTTACCCGAACACACCCGGGGGGGCAAATGAAAAACTGTTTTTT.

The sample holds many counts of this clonotype. J is TRBJ1-2 and V is TRBV7-9; D is undetermined. V lost 5 bases and J lost 0, with 10 bases in between. Germline CDR1 SEHNR, CDR2 FQNEAQ (reference sequence). The CDR3 contains 14 residues. The CDR3 nucleotides read TGTGCCAGCAGCCACGGAGTTACTAACTATGGCTACACCTTC. It codes for CASSHGVTNYGYTF.

This clonotype has at least ten counts. The rearrangement links TRBV12-3 or TRBV12-4 to TRBJ1-2, with TRBD1 matching over 9 bases. The CDR3 runs 14 residues. Trimming cost V 5 bases and J 8 bases; bases outside gene matches: 9. The CDR3 sequence: CASSPGQGAGGYTF. CDR3 bases: TGTGCCAGCAGTCCGGGACAGGGAGCTGGGGGCTACACCTTC.

The sample holds many counts of this clonotype. The chain carries TRBV7-9 and TRBJ1-1, with D uncertain. This CDR3 contains 12 residues. Germline CDR1 SEHNR, CDR2 FQNEAQ (reference sequence). V shed 2 bases and J shed 11 bases, with 12 bases lying between them. The CDR3 coding sequence is TGTGCCAGCAGCTTACGTTTCGGGCATGCTTTCTTT. It specifies CASSLRFGHAFF.

In its sample, this clonotype was seen many times. The chain joins TRBV11-3 to TRBJ2-2; TRBD2 matches 7 bases. The V gene end was trimmed by 0 bases and the J gene end by 6 bases; junction bases not matched to a gene: 4. The CDR3 extends over 15 amino acids. Germline V CDR1 and CDR2: SGHNT, YENEEA. The CDR3 nucleotides read TGTGCCAGCAGCTTAGATTGGCTAGCGGCCGGGGAGCTGTTTTTT. Protein: CASSLDWLAAGELFF.

The chain employs TRBV9 and TRBJ1-1; D ambiguous. Germline CDR1 and CDR2: SGDLS and YYNGEE. The CDR3 is made up of 15 amino acids. Between the trimmed V and J ends, which lost 3 bases and 4 bases, there was a span of 16 bases. The CDR3 sequence: CASSGPQAGRTEAFF. CDR3 DNA: TGTGCCAGCAGCGGACCCCAGGCGGGCCGCACTGAAGCTTTCTTT.

This clonotype was recorded many times. The chain combines TRBV12-3 or TRBV12-4 with TRBJ1-1, with 11 bases that match TRBD1. This CDR3 region has 13 residues. The V and J ends lost 6 bases and 4 bases, in that order; junction bases with no gene match: 1. The CDR3 bases are TGTGCCAGCAGAGGGACAGGGGGCACTGAAGCTTTCTTT. This gives the protein CASRGTGGTEAFF.

This clonotype has ten or more counts. The genes are TRBV6-2 or TRBV6-3 and TRBJ2-7, with a tentative D call TRBD1 (6 bases). The CDR3 spans 15 residues. Trimming took off 6 bases at V and 0 bases at J, with 15 bases between the two ends. Germline-derived CDR1 and CDR2 are MNHEY and SVGEGT. CDR3 bases: TGTGCCAGCAGGGATTCACAGGGATACTCCTACGAGCAGTACTTC. It codes for CASRDSQGYSYEQYF.

The CDR3 coding sequence is TGTGCCAGCAGTCCATACCAGGGGAACACTGAAGCTTTCTTT. This translates into CASSPYQGNTEAFF. The V gene is TRBV6-1, the J gene TRBJ1-1; D is possibly TRBD1 (5 bases). CDR1 is MNHNS, CDR2 SASEGT, per germline. Trimming cost V 5 bases and J 1 base, with 11 bases left between them. This CDR3 is built from 14 residues.

This clonotype was observed a handful of times. CDR3 bases: TGCGCCAGCAGCCAAGAACTAGCGGGGGTCTACGAGCAGTACTTC. Protein sequence: CASSQELAGVYEQYF. This sequence joins TRBV4-1 and TRBJ2-7, with 11 bases identical to TRBD2. J was trimmed by 3 bases and V by 0 bases; bases with no gene match: 1. The CDR3 extends over 15 amino acids. CDR1 MGHRA and CDR2 YSYEKL come from the germline V gene.

This sequence joins TRBV7-6 and TRBJ1-3; no reliable D call. Germline lookup yields CDR1 SGHVS and CDR2 FNYEAQ. The ends were cut back, 1 base at V and 2 bases at J, with 12 bases in the middle. This CDR3 has 16 residues. The CDR3: CASSLGSSGAGNTIYF. The DNA of the CDR3 is TGTGCCAGCAGCTTAGGTAGTAGTGGTGCTGGAAACACCATATATTTT.

This clonotype was found many times. This rearrangement joins TRBV12-3 or TRBV12-4 to TRBJ2-2, with 10 bases matching TRBD1. J was trimmed by 5 bases and V by 6 bases; bases with no gene match: 6. The CDR3 totals 15 residues. The CDR3 protein is CASRPGQGRTGELFF. The CDR3 DNA sequence: TGTGCCAGCAGGCCGGGACAGGGGAGGACCGGGGAGCTGTTTTTT.

The table lists this clonotype with a few counts. The J gene is TRBJ2-7, the V gene TRBV11-2; 11 bases are shared with TRBD2. The V gene's germline CDR1 is SGHAT and CDR2 FQNNGV. V was clipped by 5 bases and J by 3 bases; unmatched bases: 9. The CDR3 has 16 residues. The CDR3 spells CASSPLAGGLHYEQYF. CDR3 nucleotides: TGTGCCAGCAGCCCTTTAGCGGGGGGGCTCCACTACGAGCAGTACTTC.